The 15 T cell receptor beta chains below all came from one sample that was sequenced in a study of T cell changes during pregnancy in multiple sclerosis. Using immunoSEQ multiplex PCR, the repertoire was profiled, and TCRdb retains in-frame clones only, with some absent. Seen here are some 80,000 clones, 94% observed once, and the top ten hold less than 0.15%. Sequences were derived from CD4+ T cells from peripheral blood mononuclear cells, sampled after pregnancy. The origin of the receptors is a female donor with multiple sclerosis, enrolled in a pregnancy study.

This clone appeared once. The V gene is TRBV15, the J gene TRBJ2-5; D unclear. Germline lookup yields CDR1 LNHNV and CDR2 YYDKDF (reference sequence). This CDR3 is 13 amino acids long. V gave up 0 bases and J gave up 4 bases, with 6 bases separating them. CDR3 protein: CATSRDRLETQYF. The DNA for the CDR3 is TGTGCCACCAGCAGAGACAGACTAGAGACCCAGTACTTC.

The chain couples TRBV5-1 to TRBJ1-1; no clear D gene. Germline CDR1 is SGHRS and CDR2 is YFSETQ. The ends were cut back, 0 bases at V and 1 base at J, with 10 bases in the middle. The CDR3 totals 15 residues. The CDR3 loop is CASSLAGSRNTEAFF. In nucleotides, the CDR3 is TGCGCCAGCAGCTTGGCCGGGTCCCGGAACACTGAAGCTTTCTTT.

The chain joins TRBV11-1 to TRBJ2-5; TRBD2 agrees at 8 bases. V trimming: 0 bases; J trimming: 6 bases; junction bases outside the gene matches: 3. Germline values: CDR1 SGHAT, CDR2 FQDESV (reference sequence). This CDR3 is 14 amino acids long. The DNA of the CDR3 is TGTGCCAGCAGCTTAGCTGGCGGGAGGAAGACCCAGTACTTC. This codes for CASSLAGGRKTQYF.

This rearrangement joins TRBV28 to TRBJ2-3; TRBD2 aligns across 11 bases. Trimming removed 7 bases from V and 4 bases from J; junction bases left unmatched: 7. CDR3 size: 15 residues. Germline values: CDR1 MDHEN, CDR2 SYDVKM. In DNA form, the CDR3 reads TGTGCCAGCAAATCTAGCGGGAGGTTCCCAGATACGCAGTATTTT. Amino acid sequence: CASKSSGRFPDTQYF.

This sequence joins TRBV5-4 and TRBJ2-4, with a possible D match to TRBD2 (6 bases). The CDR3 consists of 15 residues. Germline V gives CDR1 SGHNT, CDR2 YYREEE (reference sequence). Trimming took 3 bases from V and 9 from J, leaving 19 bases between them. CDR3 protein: CASSSPGTGEGIQYF. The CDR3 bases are TGTGCCAGCAGCTCACCCGGGACTGGCGAGGGCATTCAGTACTTC.

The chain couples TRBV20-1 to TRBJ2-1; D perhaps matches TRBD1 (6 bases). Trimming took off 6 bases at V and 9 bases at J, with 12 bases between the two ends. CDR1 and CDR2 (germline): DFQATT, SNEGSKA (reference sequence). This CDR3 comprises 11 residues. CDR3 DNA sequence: TGCAGTGCGCACAGGGTCGGTGAGCAGTTCTTC. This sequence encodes CSAHRVGEQFF.

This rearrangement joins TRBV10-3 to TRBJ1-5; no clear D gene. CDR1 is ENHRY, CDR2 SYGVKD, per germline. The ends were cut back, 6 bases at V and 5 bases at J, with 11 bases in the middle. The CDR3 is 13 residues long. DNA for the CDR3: TGTGCCATCAGGGCCCAGGCCGATCAGCCCCAGCATTTT. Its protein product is CAIRAQADQPQHF.

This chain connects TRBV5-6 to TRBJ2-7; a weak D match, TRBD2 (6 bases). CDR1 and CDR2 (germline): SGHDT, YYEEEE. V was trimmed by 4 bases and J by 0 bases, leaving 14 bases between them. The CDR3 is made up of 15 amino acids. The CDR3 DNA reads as TGTGCCAGCAGCCCCCAGGGACTTTTCTCCTACGAGCAGTACTTC. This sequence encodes CASSPQGLFSYEQYF.

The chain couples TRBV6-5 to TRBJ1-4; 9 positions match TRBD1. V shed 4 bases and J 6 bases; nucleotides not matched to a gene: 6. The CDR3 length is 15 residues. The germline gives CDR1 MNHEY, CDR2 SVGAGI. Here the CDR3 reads CASSWTGTGHEKLFF. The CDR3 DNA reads TGTGCCAGCAGTTGGACCGGGACAGGGCATGAAAAACTGTTTTTT.

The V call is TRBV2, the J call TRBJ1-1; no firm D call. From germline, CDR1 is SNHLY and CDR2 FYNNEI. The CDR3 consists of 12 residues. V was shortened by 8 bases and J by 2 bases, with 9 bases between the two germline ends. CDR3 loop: CASLAENTEAFF. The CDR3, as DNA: TGTGCCAGCTTGGCAGAAAACACTGAAGCTTTCTTT.

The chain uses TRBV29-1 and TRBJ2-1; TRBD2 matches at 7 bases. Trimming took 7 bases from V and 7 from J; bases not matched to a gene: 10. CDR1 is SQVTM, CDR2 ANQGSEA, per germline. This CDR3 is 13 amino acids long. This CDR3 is CSADRDYGNEQFF. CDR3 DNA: TGCAGCGCTGACCGGGACTACGGGAATGAGCAGTTCTTC.

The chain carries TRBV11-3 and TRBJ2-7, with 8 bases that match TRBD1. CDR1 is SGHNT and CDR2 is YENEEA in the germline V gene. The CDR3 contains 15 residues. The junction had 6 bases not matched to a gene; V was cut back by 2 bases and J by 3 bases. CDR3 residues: CASSLLRGQDYEQYF. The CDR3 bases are TGTGCCAGCAGCTTACTCAGGGGACAGGACTACGAGCAGTACTTC.

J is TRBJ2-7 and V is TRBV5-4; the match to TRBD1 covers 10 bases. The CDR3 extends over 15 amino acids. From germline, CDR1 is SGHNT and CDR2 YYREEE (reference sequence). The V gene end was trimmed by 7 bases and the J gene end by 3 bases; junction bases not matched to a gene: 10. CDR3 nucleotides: TGTGCCAGCCGACGTGGGGACAGGGGTAGCTACGAGCAGTACTTC. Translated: CASRRGDRGSYEQYF. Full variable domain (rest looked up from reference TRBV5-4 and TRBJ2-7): ETGVTQSPTHLIKTRGQQVTLRCSSQSGHNTVSWYQQALGQGPQFIFQYYREEENGRGNFPPRFSGLQFPNYSSELNVNALELDDSALYLCASRRGDRGSYEQYFGPGTRLTVT.

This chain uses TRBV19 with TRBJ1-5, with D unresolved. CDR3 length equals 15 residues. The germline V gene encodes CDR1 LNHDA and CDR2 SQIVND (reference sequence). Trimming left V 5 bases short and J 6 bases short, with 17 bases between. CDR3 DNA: TGTGCCAGTAGTCCTCCCCCCGAGGCGGGTCAGCCCCAGCATTTT. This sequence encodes CASSPPPEAGQPQHF.

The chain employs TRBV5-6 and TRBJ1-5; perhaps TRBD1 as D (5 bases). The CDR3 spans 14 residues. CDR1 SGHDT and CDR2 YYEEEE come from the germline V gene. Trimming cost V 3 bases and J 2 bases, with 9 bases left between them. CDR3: CASSSGGGNQPQHF. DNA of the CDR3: TGTGCCAGCAGCTCGGGGGGAGGCAATCAGCCCCAGCATTTT.